Below are 16 T cell receptor beta chains sequenced from a single sample in a study of CD8 T cells in Susac syndrome. The authors reverse transcribed roughly 0.5 to 1 ug RNA with random hexamers. TCRdb itself ran the immunoSEQ multiplex PCR reads through MiXCR, one entry per CDR3 protein. The table has about 180,000 distinct CDR3 sequences, approximately 93% seen once. The sequencing input was CD4+ T cells from PBMCs. These receptors originate from a human donor with multiple sclerosis.

The table lists this clonotype with a count of one. The J gene is TRBJ2-7, the V gene TRBV2, with 7 bases that match TRBD2. V was pared by 11 bases and J by 4 bases, with 8 bases of the junction left unmatched. From germline, CDR1 is SNHLY and CDR2 FYNNEI. The CDR3 contains 12 residues. The CDR3 sequence is CAFPGRLYEQYF. Written as DNA, the CDR3 is TGTGCCTTTCCCGGGAGGCTTTACGAGCAGTACTTC.

The chain carries TRBV20-1 and TRBJ1-3; 8 nucleotides align to TRBD1. V dropped 6 bases and J dropped 7; count of bases not matched to a gene: 8. CDR1 DFQATT and CDR2 SNEGSKA come from the germline V gene (reference sequence). The CDR3 is made up of 13 amino acids. In DNA form, the CDR3 reads TGCAGTGCGCCTGACAGGGGCGGGAACACCATATATTTT. Translation gives CSAPDRGGNTIYF.

The chain is built from TRBV29-1 and TRBJ1-4; the match to TRBD1 covers 11 bases. The germline V gene encodes CDR1 SQVTM and CDR2 ANQGSEA. J lost 2 bases, V lost 5 bases, and 4 bases had no gene match. CDR3 length equals 15 residues. The CDR3 loop reads CSVTGTGGTNEKLFF. The CDR3 coding sequence is TGCAGCGTTACCGGGACAGGGGGTACTAATGAAAAACTGTTTTTT.

The chain joins TRBV5-1 to TRBJ2-1, with TRBD1 identical over 10 bases. Germline V gives CDR1 SGHRS, CDR2 YFSETQ. The CDR3 is made up of 16 amino acids. The V gene end was trimmed by 4 bases and the J gene end by 2 bases; junction bases not matched to a gene: 6. This CDR3 is CASSPTTGGAYNEQFF. DNA of the CDR3: TGCGCCAGCAGCCCAACGACAGGGGGCGCCTACAATGAGCAGTTCTTC.

V usage is TRBV7-8 and J usage is TRBJ2-5, with 9 bases identical to TRBD2. V was clipped by 2 bases and J by 4 bases; unmatched bases: 17. The germline V gene encodes CDR1 SGHVS and CDR2 FQNEAQ. CDR3 length: 19 residues. Written as DNA, the CDR3 is TGTGCCAGCAGCTTACACCCTCCCCGGTGGCGGGGGGGCAGAGAGACCCAGTACTTC. Translation gives CASSLHPPRWRGGRETQYF.

This chain links TRBV28 with TRBJ1-1; the D is unclear. The CDR3 has 10 residues. The ends were cut back, 5 bases at V and 8 bases at J, with 6 bases in the middle. Germline V CDR1 and CDR2: MDHEN, SYDVKM. The CDR3 loop reads CASSAQEAFF. DNA of the CDR3: TGTGCCAGCAGTGCCCAAGAAGCTTTCTTT.

The gene calls are TRBV5-1 and TRBJ2-5; the D gene could be TRBD1 or TRBD2 (6 bases each). Trimming took 0 bases from V and 6 from J, leaving 15 bases between them. The CDR3 covers 15 residues. Germline V gene sequence: CDR1 SGHRS, CDR2 YFSETQ. The CDR3: CASSLDGGRVQTQYF. CDR3 nucleotide sequence: TGCGCCAGCAGCTTGGATGGGGGGCGCGTGCAGACCCAGTACTTC.

This clonotype was counted once. The chain links TRBV5-6 to TRBJ1-2, with a weak D call TRBD1 (6 bases). In germline, CDR1 is SGHDT, CDR2 YYEEEE. Trimming stripped 6 bases from V and 4 bases from J, with 13 bases between. The CDR3 loop spans 13 amino acids. CDR3 nucleotide sequence: TGTGCCAGCATGCCCGGGGGCCGCTATGGCTACACCTTC. This gives the protein CASMPGGRYGYTF.

The chain couples TRBV12-3 or TRBV12-4 to TRBJ2-1; 8 bases fit TRBD2. The CDR3 has 15 amino acids. V lost 1 base to trimming and J lost 8 bases; unmatched junction nucleotides: 7. The CDR3 loop reads CASSLDSGSRYEQFF. The CDR3 region has the DNA TGTGCCAGCAGTTTAGACAGCGGGAGTCGGTATGAGCAGTTCTTC.

The chain is built from TRBV25-1 and TRBJ1-1, with D possibly TRBD1 on 5 matching bases. The CDR3 totals 13 residues. V was clipped by 3 bases and J by 4 bases, with 9 bases between them. Germline V gives CDR1 MGHDK, CDR2 SYGVNS. CDR3 protein: CASSDGGRTEAFF. The CDR3, as DNA: TGTGCCAGCAGTGATGGGGGACGCACTGAAGCTTTCTTT.

This clonotype was detected a few times. The chain uses TRBV12-3 or TRBV12-4 and TRBJ1-5; perhaps TRBD1 as D (6 bases). Trimming took 3 bases from V and 0 from J, leaving 6 bases between them. The CDR3 spans 14 residues. In DNA form, the CDR3 reads TGTGCCAGCAGTTTGGACAGTAGCAATCAGCCCCAGCATTTT. Its translation: CASSLDSSNQPQHF.

The CDR3 loop is CASSLRTVRDEQFF. CDR3 DNA sequence: TGTGCCAGCAGCCTAAGGACAGTCAGAGATGAGCAGTTCTTC. J is TRBJ2-1 and V is TRBV7-2, with D possibly TRBD1 on 6 matching bases. V was trimmed by 5 bases and J by 8 bases, leaving 16 bases between them. Germline V gene sequence: CDR1 SGHTA, CDR2 FQGNSA. This CDR3 has 14 amino acids. The full variable domain, completed using reference TRBV7-2 and TRBJ2-1, is GAGVSQSPSNKVTEKGKDVELRCDPISGHTALYWYRQSLGQGLEFLIYFQGNSAPDKSGLPSDRFSAERTGGSVSTLTIQRTQQEDSAVYLCASSLRTVRDEQFFGPGTRLTVL.

The count of this clonotype is one. The chain employs TRBV5-1 and TRBJ2-5; TRBD2 matches at 9 bases. The CDR3 totals 16 residues. Germline V gives CDR1 SGHRS, CDR2 YFSETQ. Unmatched junction bases numbered 8, after V lost 0 bases and J lost 5 bases. CDR3 nucleotides: TGCGCCAGCAGCTTGGCTGGTAGCGGGAGAGGGGAGACCCAGTACTTC. It yields the protein CASSLAGSGRGETQYF.

This chain uses TRBV6-2 or TRBV6-3 with TRBJ2-5; 8 bases map to TRBD2. Germline trimming cut 7 bases from V and 5 bases from J; bases unmatched to any gene: 6. CDR3 length: 13 amino acids. Germline V gene data show CDR1 as MNHEY and CDR2 as SVGEGT. CDR3 region: CASTQAGEETQYF. Here the CDR3 DNA reads TGTGCCAGCACTCAAGCGGGAGAGGAGACCCAGTACTTC.

The chain uses TRBV6-1 and TRBJ1-1; D is ambiguous. Germline values: CDR1 MNHNS, CDR2 SASEGT. Trimming cost V 2 bases and J 1 base, with 5 bases left between them. This CDR3 comprises 13 residues. The CDR3 here is CASSESWNTEAFF. The CDR3 nucleotides are TGTGCCAGCAGTGAAAGTTGGAACACTGAAGCTTTCTTT.

V is TRBV28 and J is TRBJ2-1; TRBD2 matches at 8 bases. The CDR3 extends over 16 amino acids. The V segment lost 4 bases and the J segment 1 base; nucleotides outside the gene matches: 6. Per germline, CDR1 MDHEN and CDR2 SYDVKM. CDR3: CASSSPGGGSYNEQFF. The CDR3 DNA reads as TGTGCCAGCAGTTCCCCCGGGGGGGGATCCTACAATGAGCAGTTCTTC.